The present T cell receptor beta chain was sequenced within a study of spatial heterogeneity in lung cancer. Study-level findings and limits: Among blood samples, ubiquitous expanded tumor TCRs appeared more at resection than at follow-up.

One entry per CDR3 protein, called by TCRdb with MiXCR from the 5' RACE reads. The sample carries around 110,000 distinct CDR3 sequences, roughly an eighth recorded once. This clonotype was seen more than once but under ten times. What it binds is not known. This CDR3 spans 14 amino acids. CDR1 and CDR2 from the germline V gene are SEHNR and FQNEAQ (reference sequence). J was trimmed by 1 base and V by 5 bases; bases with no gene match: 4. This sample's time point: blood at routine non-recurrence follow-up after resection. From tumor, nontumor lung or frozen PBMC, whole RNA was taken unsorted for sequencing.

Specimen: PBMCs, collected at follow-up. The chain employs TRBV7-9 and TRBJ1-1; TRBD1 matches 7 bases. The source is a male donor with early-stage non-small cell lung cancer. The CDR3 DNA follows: TGTGCCAGCAGCCCCTGGACAGGGAACACTGAAGCTTTCTTT. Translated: CASSPWTGNTEAFF.